This T cell receptor beta chain originates from a study of early T cells in non-severe SARS-CoV-2 infection. On the study more broadly: With bulk RNA from unsorted whole blood as input, sequencing yielded unpaired chains.

The sample holds a few counts of this clonotype. Attachment of unique molecular identifiers was made to individual cDNA molecules. TCRdb fed the 5' RACE reads into MiXCR, producing one record per CDR3 protein. The sample has around 60,000 distinct CDR3 sequences; roughly 18% are singletons. The receptor's source is an adult who was a healthcare worker with PCR-confirmed SARS-CoV-2 infection or an uninfected control (not recorded which). This material consisted of whole blood, taken at baseline.

For the CDR3, the DNA is TGTGCCAGCAGCCAAGGCCACTCGGCCACCGGGGAGCTGTTTTTT. This encodes CASSQGHSATGELFF. The chain links TRBV3-1 to TRBJ2-2, with no clear D. CDR1 is LGHDT and CDR2 is YNNKEL in the germline V gene (reference sequence). The CDR3 length is 15 residues. V was pared by 1 base and J by 4 bases, with 10 bases between.